The 21 T cell receptor beta chains presented below share a single source sample, sequenced in a study of OX40 agonist ivuxolimab in advanced cancers. Sequencing used immunoSEQ multiplex PCR; TCRdb keeps in-frame clones, though not all of them. The repertoire holds 12,000 or so clones, with around 83% as singletons. The specimen was CD4+ or CD8+ T cells sorted from blood, collected in a trial of the OX40 agonist ivuxolimab. The receptors here all came from an adult with an advanced solid tumor such as melanoma, head and neck, liver or kidney cancer.

The chain combines TRBV7-9 with TRBJ2-1; D unresolved. CDR3 length equals 13 residues. V shed 2 bases and J shed 4 bases, with 6 bases lying between them. Germline assignment: CDR1 SEHNR and CDR2 FQNEAQ (reference sequence). CDR3 bases: TGTGCCAGCAGCTTATCACTGTACAATGAGCAGTTCTTC. This translates into CASSLSLYNEQFF.

The CDR3: CASVKRAGTDTQYF. In DNA, the CDR3 is TGTGCCAGCGTGAAGCGGGCAGGCACAGATACGCAGTATTTT. This chain joins TRBV28 and TRBJ2-3, with D perhaps matching TRBD2 (6 bases). The V gene lost 8 bases and the J gene lost 1 base, with 13 bases spanning the gap. Germline values: CDR1 MDHEN, CDR2 SYDVKM. This CDR3 comprises 14 residues.

This chain uses TRBV7-2 with TRBJ2-7; D possibly corresponds to TRBD1 (5 bases). Germline CDR1 SGHTA, CDR2 FQGNSA. Between the trimmed V and J ends, which lost 1 base and 0 bases, there was a span of 7 bases. The CDR3 covers 14 residues. CDR3 coding DNA: TGTGCCAGCAGCTTAGTCCAGGGCTCCTACGAGCAGTACTTC. Its protein is CASSLVQGSYEQYF. Full variable domain (missing parts from reference TRBV7-2 and TRBJ2-7): GAGVSQSPSNKVTEKGKDVELRCDPISGHTALYWYRQSLGQGLEFLIYFQGNSAPDKSGLPSDRFSAERTGGSVSTLTIQRTQQEDSAVYLCASSLVQGSYEQYFGPGTRLTVT.

The CDR3 DNA is TGTGCCAGCAGCCCGAGGGAAGCGGGGGGCACAGATACGCAGTATTTT. Its protein product is CASSPREAGGTDTQYF. V usage is TRBV7-9 and J usage is TRBJ2-3; 8 bases map to TRBD2. This CDR3 is built from 16 residues. CDR1 and CDR2 (germline): SEHNR, FQNEAQ (reference sequence). The V segment lost 5 bases and the J segment 1 base; nucleotides outside the gene matches: 8.

The rearrangement joins TRBV5-6 to TRBJ2-7; perhaps TRBD1 as D (8 bases). V lost 3 bases and J 4 bases, leaving 20 bases between the germline ends. Per the germline V gene, CDR1 is SGHDT and CDR2 is YYEEEE. The CDR3 extends over 16 amino acids. CDR3 DNA: TGTGCCAGCAGCTCGTACAGGGGGGAGGGACCTTACGAGCAGTACTTC. It translates to CASSSYRGEGPYEQYF. Looking up the rest from reference TRBV5-6 and TRBJ2-7 gives the full variable domain: DAGVTQSPTHLIKTRGQQVTLRCSPKSGHDTVSWYQQALGQGPQFIFQYYEEEERQRGNFPDRFSGHQFPNYSSELNVNALLLGDSALYLCASSSYRGEGPYEQYFGPGTRLTVT.

This sequence joins TRBV27 and TRBJ2-2; no clear D gene. Germline loops: CDR1 MNHEY, CDR2 SMNVEV (reference sequence). Deletions cut 3 bases from V and 2 bases from J, with 4 bases between. The CDR3 runs to 13 residues. The DNA of the CDR3 is TGTGCCAGCAGTTTGGTAAACACCGGGGAGCTGTTTTTT. As protein: CASSLVNTGELFF.

This CDR3 reads CASEGQSTDTQYF. The CDR3 bases are TGTGCCAGCGAGGGACAGTCCACAGATACGCAGTATTTT. V and J are TRBV2 and TRBJ2-3, with 7 bases lining up with TRBD1. The CDR3 is 13 amino acids. CDR1 and CDR2 (germline): SNHLY, FYNNEI. V lost 8 bases to trimming and J lost 2 bases; unmatched junction nucleotides: 4.

This clone is a singleton in its sample. The rearrangement uses TRBV28 and TRBJ1-5, with D possibly matching TRBD1 (5 bases). Per germline, CDR1 MDHEN and CDR2 SYDVKM. The CDR3 consists of 12 residues. The V and J ends lost 3 bases and 7 bases respectively, with 7 bases between them. For the CDR3, the DNA is TGTGCCAGCAGTTTCGGGGGGCAGCCCCAGCATTTT. It codes for CASSFGGQPQHF. Drawing the rest from reference TRBV28 and TRBJ1-5, the complete variable domain is DVKVTQSSRYLVKRTGEKVFLECVQDMDHENMFWYRQDPGLGLRLIYFSYDVKMKEKGDIPEGYSVSREKKERFSLILESASTNQTSMYLCASSFGGQPQHFGDGTRLSIL.

This sequence joins TRBV10-3 and TRBJ2-7; D is ambiguous. Trimming took 11 bases from V and 0 from J, leaving 14 bases between them. The germline gives CDR1 ENHRY, CDR2 SYGVKD. The CDR3 runs to 13 residues. CDR3 amino acids: CASISTNSYEQYF. In DNA, the CDR3 is TGTGCCTCCATCAGTACCAACTCCTACGAGCAGTACTTC.

The genes are TRBV7-9 and TRBJ2-7; perhaps TRBD1 as D (5 bases). V was clipped by 1 base and J by 3 bases, with 7 bases between them. The CDR3 consists of 13 residues. Germline V CDR1 and CDR2: SEHNR, FQNEAQ (reference sequence). The CDR3 reads CASSLGQFYEQYF. CDR3 in DNA: TGTGCCAGCAGCTTAGGACAGTTCTACGAGCAGTACTTC.

V and J are TRBV28 and TRBJ2-2; 11 nucleotides align to TRBD2. This CDR3 is 16 amino acids long. The germline CDR1 and CDR2 sequences are MDHEN and SYDVKM. Germline trimming cut 7 bases from V and 3 bases from J; bases unmatched to any gene: 7. CDR3 loop: CASTSLAGGYTGELFF. The CDR3 bases are TGTGCCAGCACTTCTTTAGCGGGAGGGTACACCGGGGAGCTGTTTTTT.

This clone was recorded once. The chain is built from TRBV5-1 and TRBJ1-1; tentative D call: TRBD1 (5 bases). CDR3 size: 15 residues. CDR1 SGHRS and CDR2 YFSETQ come from the germline V gene. V shed 0 bases and J shed 3 bases, with 12 bases lying between them. CDR3 loop: CASSLVGRGDTEAFF. Written as DNA, the CDR3 is TGCGCCAGCAGCTTGGTGGGGCGCGGGGACACTGAAGCTTTCTTT.

This clone was counted once. V and J are TRBV14 and TRBJ2-5; TRBD2 matches at 8 bases. Germline CDR1 reads SGHDN; CDR2 reads FVKESK. The trim removed 3 bases at V and 5 bases at J, leaving 11 bases unmatched. The CDR3 is 16 amino acids. For the CDR3, the DNA is TGTGCCAGCAGCCATCGTGGAGCGGGAGCGTCTGAGACCCAGTACTTC. Translated, it gives CASSHRGAGASETQYF. Full variable domain (missing parts from reference TRBV14 and TRBJ2-5): EAGVTQFPSHSVIEKGQTVTLRCDPISGHDNLYWYRRVMGKEIKFLLHFVKESKQDESGMPNNRFLAERTGGTYSTLKVQPAELEDSGVYFCASSHRGAGASETQYFGPGTRLLVL.

The count of this clone is one. The chain recombines TRBV18 with TRBJ2-1, with 7 bases identical to TRBD1. Germline assignment: CDR1 KGHSH and CDR2 LQKENI. CDR3 length: 16 residues. Unmatched junction bases numbered 8, after V lost 1 base and J lost 5 bases. As DNA, the CDR3 is TGTGCCAGCTCACCACGGTTACAGGGGCTTGACAATGAGCAGTTCTTC. Residues: CASSPRLQGLDNEQFF.

The chain employs TRBV15 and TRBJ2-7, with 9 bases fitting TRBD1. The V gene's germline CDR1 is LNHNV and CDR2 YYDKDF (reference sequence). Trimming at V came to 5 bases and at J to 6 bases, leaving 14 bases not matched to a gene. This CDR3 is 16 amino acids long. The chain's CDR3 is CATSHGQGSPVGEQYF. CDR3 nucleotides: TGTGCCACCAGCCACGGACAGGGGTCCCCCGTCGGCGAGCAGTACTTC.

In this sample, this clone turned up once. The V gene is TRBV11-3, the J gene TRBJ2-2; perhaps TRBD1 as D (5 bases). This CDR3 comprises 14 residues. Germline CDR1 is SGHNT and CDR2 is YENEEA. Trimming pared 5 bases from V and 6 bases from J, leaving 13 bases between. In DNA, the CDR3 is TGTGCCAGCAGCCCCGTTAGGGGCGCCGGGGAGCTGTTTTTT. Protein sequence: CASSPVRGAGELFF.

In DNA, the CDR3 is TGTGCCAGCAGGGGAGGGACAGGGACCTTCGAGCAGTACTTC. Encoded protein: CASRGGTGTFEQYF. The V gene is TRBV25-1, the J gene TRBJ2-7; 9 bases match TRBD1. V lost 6 bases, J lost 6 bases, and 9 bases stayed unmatched. This CDR3 contains 14 residues. CDR1 is MGHDK and CDR2 is SYGVNS in the germline V gene.

The chain recombines TRBV27 with TRBJ2-3; TRBD2 aligns across 8 bases. This CDR3 comprises 19 residues. In germline, CDR1 is MNHEY, CDR2 SMNVEV (reference sequence). V dropped 2 bases and J dropped 4; count of bases not matched to a gene: 17. CDR3 loop: CASSLVLGRAGGGADTQYF. Written as DNA, the CDR3 is TGTGCCAGCAGTTTAGTATTAGGGAGGGCGGGAGGAGGTGCAGATACGCAGTATTTT.

The chain carries TRBV5-8 and TRBJ1-2; possibly TRBD1 for D (6 bases). The CDR3 runs to 15 residues. The germline V and J ends were trimmed by 1 base and 5 bases, with 15 bases remaining between them. Germline values: CDR1 SGHTS, CDR2 YDEGEE. The CDR3 region has the DNA TGTGCCAGCAGCTTGTGGGGGGGCGCCCGATATGGCTACACCTTC. As protein: CASSLWGGARYGYTF.

The V gene is TRBV6-1, the J gene TRBJ1-5, with TRBD1 as a possible D gene (6 bases). The CDR3 contains 14 residues. Germline CDR1 reads MNHNS; CDR2 reads SASEGT. V was cut by 1 base and J by 5 bases, with 9 bases left in between. For the CDR3, the DNA is TGTGCCAGCAGTGAAGGGACAGTTTATCAGCCCCAGCATTTT. Amino acids: CASSEGTVYQPQHF.

This CDR3 reads CASSLVAGAEGETQYF. DNA for the CDR3: TGTGCCAGCAGCTTAGTAGCGGGGGCCGAGGGAGAGACCCAGTACTTC. V usage is TRBV7-2 and J usage is TRBJ2-5; TRBD2 matches at 9 bases. The germline V gene encodes CDR1 SGHTA and CDR2 FQGNSA. The V and J ends lost 1 base and 4 bases, in that order; junction bases with no gene match: 7. The CDR3 extends over 16 amino acids.